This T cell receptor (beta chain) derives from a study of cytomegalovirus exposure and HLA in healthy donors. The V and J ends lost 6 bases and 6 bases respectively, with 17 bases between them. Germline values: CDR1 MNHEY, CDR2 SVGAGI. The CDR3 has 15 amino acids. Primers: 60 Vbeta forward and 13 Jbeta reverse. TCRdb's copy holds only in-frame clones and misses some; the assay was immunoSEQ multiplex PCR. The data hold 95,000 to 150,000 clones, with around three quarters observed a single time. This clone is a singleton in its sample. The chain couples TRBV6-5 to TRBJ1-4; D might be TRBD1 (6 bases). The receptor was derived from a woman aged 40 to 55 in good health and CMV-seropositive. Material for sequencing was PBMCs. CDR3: CASSEQAPGDEKLFF. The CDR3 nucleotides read TGTGCCAGCAGCGAACAGGCTCCAGGGGATGAAAAACTGTTTTTT.